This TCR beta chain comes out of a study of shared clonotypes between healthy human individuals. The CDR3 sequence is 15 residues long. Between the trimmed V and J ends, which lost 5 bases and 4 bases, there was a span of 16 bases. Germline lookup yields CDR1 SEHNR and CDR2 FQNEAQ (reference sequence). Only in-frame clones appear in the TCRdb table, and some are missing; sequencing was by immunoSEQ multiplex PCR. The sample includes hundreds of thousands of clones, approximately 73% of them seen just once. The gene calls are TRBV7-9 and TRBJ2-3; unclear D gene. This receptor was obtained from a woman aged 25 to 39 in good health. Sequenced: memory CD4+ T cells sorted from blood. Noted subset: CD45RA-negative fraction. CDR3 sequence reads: CASSREPFGPDTQYF. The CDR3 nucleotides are TGTGCCAGCAGCCGAGAGCCGTTCGGGCCAGATACGCAGTATTTT.